This TCR beta chain was identified in a study of T-cell reconstitution after alpha-beta-depleted transplantation in children. Study-wide points: High day-60 TCRbeta diversity in some patients came from surviving recipient T cells and thymic progenitors. Alpha-beta T cells about two months after transplant reportedly derived from several hundred expanded graft clones. T-cell numbers and diversity one year post-transplant derived largely from freshly generated T cells.

Preparing the TCRbeta library involved the use of unique molecular identifiers. TCRdb re-called the PCR reads with MiXCR, one entry per CDR3 protein. The sample has about 640,000 distinct CDR3 sequences, approximately 13% seen once; the top ten hold 2% to 2.5%. There are a few counts of this clonotype. The antigen is not known. V lost 0 bases and J lost 9; bases outside the gene matches: 13. The CDR3 length is 16 residues. Germline assignment: CDR1 DFQATT and CDR2 SNEGSKA (reference sequence). The TCR comes from a male patient under 18 who had a stem cell transplant for acute myeloid leukemia, so the T cells may come from the graft donor. This sample comprised PBMCs, mostly from graft donor cells, obtained 360 days after TCRalphabeta/CD19-depleted stem cell transplant. V is TRBV20-1 and J is TRBJ2-1; 8 bases agree with TRBD2. This CDR3 is CSARDWQRESRSEQFF. The CDR3 DNA sequence: TGCAGTGCTAGAGATTGGCAGCGGGAGTCCCGAAGTGAGCAGTTCTTC.